Following are 25 T cell receptor beta chains from one sample sequenced in a study of blood T cells in healthy people across ages. Combining a sample-barcoded 5' primer with a J-beta primer mix, a second PCR ran for 7 to 11 cycles. TCRdb analysed the 5' RACE reads with MiXCR anew, one entry per CDR3 protein. The sample consists of around 2 million distinct CDR3 sequences, 35% to 50% of them appearing once. The sequencing input was blood. Source of these receptors: a human donor in good health.

This chain uses TRBV29-1 with TRBJ2-5; perhaps TRBD1 as D (6 bases). V lost 2 bases and J 7 bases, leaving 14 bases between the germline ends. The germline gives CDR1 SQVTM, CDR2 ANQGSEA. The CDR3 is 13 amino acids. The CDR3 bases are TGCAGCGTTGAAAAACAGGGATATGGGACCCAGTACTTC. Residues: CSVEKQGYGTQYF.

This clonotype appeared a few times. V gene TRBV12-3 or TRBV12-4 combines with J gene TRBJ1-5; tentatively, D is TRBD1 (5 bases). V gave up 1 base and J gave up 7 bases, with 14 bases separating them. The CDR3 extends over 15 amino acids. This CDR3 reads CASSLGREGRQPQHF. DNA for the CDR3: TGTGCCAGCAGTTTAGGCAGGGAAGGAAGGCAGCCCCAGCATTTT.

Only a few counts were recorded for this clonotype. The CDR3 reads CASSWQGPGYEQYF. CDR3 in DNA: TGTGCCAGCAGCTGGCAGGGTCCGGGCTACGAGCAGTACTTC. This sequence joins TRBV5-6 and TRBJ2-7; weak D call: TRBD1 (5 bases). The CDR3 contains 14 residues. With 3 bases removed from V and 3 bases from J, the gap between germline ends came to 13 bases. The germline V gene encodes CDR1 SGHDT and CDR2 YYEEEE.

The chain uses TRBV7-2 and TRBJ2-7; a weak D match, TRBD1 (6 bases). Trimming took 2 bases from V and 3 from J, leaving 17 bases between them. Germline CDR1 SGHTA, CDR2 FQGNSA. The CDR3 runs to 16 residues. CDR3 DNA sequence: TGTGCCAGCAGCTTAAATGCGTGGGCAGGGGACTACGAGCAGTACTTC. Translation gives CASSLNAWAGDYEQYF.

In this sample, this clonotype turned up a few times. This chain joins TRBV5-1 and TRBJ2-3; TRBD2 agrees at 13 bases. The CDR3 totals 17 residues. V trimming: 2 bases; J trimming: 7 bases; junction bases outside the gene matches: 10. The germline V gene has CDR1 SGHRS and CDR2 YFSETQ. For the CDR3, the DNA is TGCGCCAGCAGCTTACTGACTAGCGGGGGGAATTGGTATACGCAGTATTTT. It codes for CASSLLTSGGNWYTQYF.

A few counts support this clonotype. The chain employs TRBV25-1 and TRBJ1-5; tentative D call: TRBD1 (5 bases). Germline CDR1 is MGHDK and CDR2 is SYGVNS. The CDR3 extends over 17 amino acids. Trimming took off 3 bases at V and 0 bases at J, with 15 bases between the two ends. Here the CDR3 reads CASSEGIGTYSNQPQHF. For the CDR3, the DNA is TGTGCCAGCAGTGAGGGAATTGGGACTTATAGCAATCAGCCCCAGCATTTT. Together with reference TRBV25-1 and TRBJ1-5, the CDR3 gives the full variable domain: EADIYQTPRYLVIGTGKKITLECSQTMGHDKMYWYQQDPGMELHLIHYSYGVNSTEKGDLSSESTVSRIRTEHFPLTLESARPSHTSQYLCASSEGIGTYSNQPQHFGDGTRLSIL.

This clonotype has a handful of counts. The CDR3 nucleotides read TGTGCCATCAGTGAGTCGGGACGGACCTATGGCTACACCTTC. The encoded protein is CAISESGRTYGYTF. V usage is TRBV10-3 and J usage is TRBJ1-2, with D possibly TRBD1 on 5 matching bases. The V end was cut by 0 bases, the J end by 4 bases, with 9 bases between. This CDR3 has 14 residues. The V gene's germline CDR1 is ENHRY and CDR2 SYGVKD.

The rearrangement uses TRBV4-1 and TRBJ1-4; weak D call: TRBD1 (6 bases). The CDR3 has 15 residues. Germline V CDR1 and CDR2: MGHRA, YSYEKL. The V end lost 0 bases, the J end lost 6 bases, and 11 bases lay between the germline ends. CDR3: CASSQDPGEDEKLFF. In DNA form, the CDR3 reads TGCGCCAGCAGCCAAGATCCAGGGGAGGATGAAAAACTGTTTTTT.

The chain employs TRBV20-1 and TRBJ1-4; TRBD1 aligns across 11 bases. Germline V gene data show CDR1 as DFQATT and CDR2 as SNEGSKA (reference sequence). The CDR3 extends over 15 amino acids. Unmatched junction bases numbered 8, after V lost 5 bases and J lost 6 bases. The CDR3 DNA sequence: TGCAGTGCTTCGGACAGGGGGCCCAAAGATGAAAAACTGTTTTTT. It yields the protein CSASDRGPKDEKLFF.

J is TRBJ1-1 and V is TRBV12-5, with 8 bases identical to TRBD1. This CDR3 has 16 amino acids. Looked up from germline, CDR1 is LGHNT and CDR2 is FRNRAP. Germline trimming cut 2 bases from V and 1 base from J; bases unmatched to any gene: 6. CDR3 residues: CASGLSPTGENTEAFF. The CDR3 nucleotides are TGTGCTAGTGGTTTGTCGCCGACAGGGGAGAACACTGAAGCTTTCTTT.

The rearrangement joins TRBV9 to TRBJ1-2; possible D gene TRBD1, 5 bases. The CDR3 loop spans 15 amino acids. V lost 3 bases, J lost 0 bases, and 12 bases lay in between. Germline V gene data show CDR1 as SGDLS and CDR2 as YYNGEE. For the CDR3, the DNA is TGTGCCAGCAGCGGGGACCGGGGAGCTAACTATGGCTACACCTTC. The encoded protein is CASSGDRGANYGYTF. Complete variable domain (other parts from reference TRBV9 and TRBJ1-2): DSGVTQTPKHLITATGQRVTLRCSPRSGDLSVYWYQQSLDQGLQFLIQYYNGEERAKGNILERFSAQQFPDLHSELNLSSLELGDSALYFCASSGDRGANYGYTFGSGTRLTVV.

The sample holds a few counts of this clonotype. The chain links TRBV29-1 to TRBJ2-6; TRBD1 matches at 9 bases. Germline V gene lookup returns CDR1 SQVTM and CDR2 ANQGSEA. The length of the CDR3 is 17 residues. After removal of 8 bases from V and 1 base from J, the junction contained 12 bases not matched to a gene. The CDR3 spells CSTQGALGPSGANVLTF. The CDR3 nucleotides read TGCAGCACACAGGGGGCGTTAGGCCCTTCTGGGGCCAACGTCCTGACTTTC.

In the case of this clonotype: A read error may produce the germline difference seen at one junction end. V and J are TRBV7-6 and TRBJ2-2, with 7 bases fitting TRBD1. The CDR3 has 15 residues. Germline CDR1 and CDR2: SGHVS and FNYEAQ. The CDR3: CASSPPKGASGELFF. DNA for the CDR3: TGTGCCAGCAGCCCCCCAAAGGGGGCATCCGGGGAACTGTTTTTT.

The chain joins TRBV20-1 to TRBJ2-5; TRBD2 aligns across 8 bases. The J call may be wrong; the DNA end is better matched by TRBJ2-7. This CDR3 is 15 amino acids long. The V gene's germline CDR1 is DFQATT and CDR2 SNEGSKA (reference sequence). CDR3 nucleotides: TGCAGTGCTACAAACCCGGGGGGGCCAACCTACGAGCAGTACTTC. Translation: CSATNPGGPTYEQYF.

This clonotype came up a few times. Here the CDR3 reads CASSTEGRYNEQFF. The CDR3 DNA reads as TGTGCCAGCAGCACCGAGGGACGGTACAATGAGCAGTTCTTC. This rearrangement joins TRBV4-2 to TRBJ2-1; D may be TRBD1 or TRBD2 (5 bases each). The CDR3 is made up of 14 amino acids. Germline values: CDR1 LGHNA, CDR2 YNFKEQ. Trimming pared 5 bases from V and 4 bases from J, leaving 12 bases between.

This clonotype was counted between two and nine times. V usage is TRBV7-3 and J usage is TRBJ2-3, with D perhaps TRBD2 (6 bases). The length of the CDR3 is 15 residues. CDR1 SGHTA and CDR2 FQGTGA come from the germline V gene. The V gene lost 3 bases and the J gene lost 5 bases, with 15 bases spanning the gap. The CDR3 DNA is TGTGCCAGCAGCTTTAGCGGAGGGCAAGGAGATACGCAGTATTTT. Residues: CASSFSGGQGDTQYF. Drawing the rest from reference TRBV7-3 and TRBJ2-3, the complete variable domain is GAGVSQTPSNKVTEKGKYVELRCDPISGHTALYWYRQSLGQGPEFLIYFQGTGAADDSGLPNDRFFAVRPEGSVSTLKIQRTERGDSAVYLCASSFSGGQGDTQYFGPGTRLTVL.

The chain uses TRBV4-3 and TRBJ2-3, with D possibly called TRBD1 or TRBD2 (6 bases each). Germline-derived CDR1 and CDR2 are LGHNA and YSLEER. The CDR3 contains 15 residues. Deletions cut 4 bases from V and 4 bases from J, with 15 bases between. Written as DNA, the CDR3 is TGCGCCAGCAGCCCCCTCCCCGGGGGCGCAGATACGCAGTATTTT. This encodes CASSPLPGGADTQYF.

This clonotype was found a few times. This chain uses TRBV20-1 with TRBJ2-7; 8 bases are a match to TRBD2. With V trimmed by 1 base and J by 2 bases, 4 bases remained unmatched. This CDR3 is built from 14 residues. The germline V gene has CDR1 DFQATT and CDR2 SNEGSKA (reference sequence). Here the CDR3 reads CSARATSGTYEQYF. The DNA of the CDR3 is TGCAGTGCTAGAGCAACTAGCGGAACCTACGAGCAGTACTTC.

V gene TRBV27 combines with J gene TRBJ2-7; 7 bases fit TRBD2. With V trimmed by 3 bases and J by 4 bases, 6 bases remained unmatched. The CDR3 has 14 residues. CDR1 and CDR2 from the germline V gene are MNHEY and SMNVEV (reference sequence). CDR3 in amino acids: CASSFRGGEYEQYF. CDR3 DNA sequence: TGTGCCAGCAGTTTTAGGGGAGGGGAGTACGAGCAGTACTTC.

CDR3 sequence reads: CASSLGGVPSDTF. In DNA form, the CDR3 reads TGTGCCAGCAGCTTAGGGGGGGTACCTTCAGACACCTTC. The chain has TRBV7-2 and TRBJ1-2; a possible D gene is TRBD1 (5 bases). The V end was cut by 1 base, the J end by 12 bases, with 15 bases between. Germline CDR1 and CDR2: SGHTA and FQGNSA. The CDR3 consists of 13 residues.

The V and J genes are TRBV29-1 and TRBJ1-5; D uncertain. The CDR3 is 13 residues long. In germline, CDR1 is SQVTM, CDR2 ANQGSEA. Trimming cost V 4 bases and J 2 bases, with 9 bases left between them. The CDR3 DNA is TGCAGCGTTGTCGGCAATGGCAATCAGCCCCAGCATTTT. Residues: CSVVGNGNQPQHF.

V and J are TRBV20-1 and TRBJ1-4; no clear D gene. CDR3 length equals 15 residues. Trimming removed 1 base from V and 4 bases from J, with 13 bases in between. The germline V gene encodes CDR1 DFQATT and CDR2 SNEGSKA (reference sequence). The CDR3 sequence: CSARGRTGFNEKLFF. In DNA, the CDR3 is TGCAGTGCTAGAGGGAGGACGGGATTTAATGAAAAACTGTTTTTT.

This chain joins TRBV28 and TRBJ1-5; 7 bases are shared with TRBD1. Germline V lookup: CDR1 MDHEN, CDR2 SYDVKM. This CDR3 is built from 16 residues. V shed 5 bases and J 3 bases; nucleotides not matched to a gene: 10. The CDR3 is CASSPSNRGLNQPQHF. DNA for the CDR3: TGTGCCAGCAGTCCCTCCAACAGGGGTCTCAATCAGCCCCAGCATTTT.

The chain joins TRBV20-1 to TRBJ2-3; 9 bases fit TRBD2. In germline, CDR1 is DFQATT, CDR2 SNEGSKA (reference sequence). J gave up 4 bases and V 6 bases, and 5 bases lay outside the gene matches. The CDR3 is made up of 13 amino acids. For the CDR3, the DNA is TGCAGTGCCCTAGCGGGGTTGCCAGATACGCAGTATTTT. Protein: CSALAGLPDTQYF.

This clonotype was counted a few times. This chain links TRBV6-2 or TRBV6-3 with TRBJ2-4; TRBD1 matches 9 bases. The CDR3 is 15 amino acids. After removal of 2 bases from V and 13 bases from J, the junction contained 12 bases not matched to a gene. CDR1 and CDR2 (germline): MNHEY, SVGEGT. The CDR3 coding sequence is TGTGCCAGCAGTTACACCGGGACAGGGCTTAAGGAGCAGTACTTC. Translating it yields CASSYTGTGLKEQYF.